What follows describes a single T cell receptor beta chain. The target of this receptor is not known. No qualities accompany the bases; no much larger clone lies one base away. This specimen comes from a study of blood T cell repertoires in COVID-19 (dated by TCRdb to the early 2020s). Background for the entire study: Samples covering the acute and convalescent phases of COVID-19 were provided by collaborators in the United States, Italy and Spain. The sample metadata nearly always contained a de-identified subject ID, COVID-19 status, age in years and sex. Samples came from the ongoing ImmuneRACE study (first 160 participants) plus 1,254 subjects from 6 global collaborators. The repertoires were released in a freely available public database meant as a resource for research on the immune response to SARS-CoV-2. Subjects who had been exposed to COVID-19, were actively infected with it, or had recovered from it provided the deeply sampled blood TCRbeta repertoires that made up the dataset. Where HLA class I and class II types were available, the types were taken from metadata supplied by the sample provider, not from assay-based typing. The prospective study material was composed of cDNA or gDNA derived from T cells, B-cell-depleted T cells, or PBMCs.

Results the study describes overall, beyond this receptor: The quantity of clinical and demographic metadata differed by source and by participant and was supplied without curation.

Collaborating institutions collected whole blood in K2EDTA tubes following their own protocols. For TCRbeta analysis, collaborator samples were shipped as frozen whole blood, as isolated PBMCs, or as DNA extracted from either sample type. The CDR3 goes from the cysteine to the phenylalanine over 17 residues. Only CDR3 DNA remains: 51 bases, in frame from the first base. Trimming accounts for 4 bases at V and 5 bases at J, while the number of junction bases matched to no gene is 16. The germline V gene gives CDR1 as MNHEY and CDR2 as SVGEGT. TCRbeta CDR3 regions were amplified from genomic DNA by means of the immunoSEQ Assay, a bias-controlled multiplex PCR. For the original study's pipeline: Within the assay, amplification of reference gene primers was used to estimate how many nucleated cells each sample contained. To quantify the absolute abundance of each unique TCRbeta CDR3 rearrangement, sequence reads were collapsed and filtered. Productive Simpson clonality was computed per sample as the square root of Simpson's diversity index over productive rearrangements. Imported from immuneACCESS, the table was reduced by TCRdb to in-frame sequences with V and J called. These copies leave out some clones; in studies compared against another copy, an unresolved V gene accounts for under half, and the cause of the remainder is not known. The V and J calls and clone size were taken over from that table, and D and trimming were inferred from the DNA. The sample has roughly 150,000 clones on record, more than 70% of them singletons. About 11% of the sample lies in the top ten.

The origin of this receptor is a woman older than 75 with active or convalescent COVID-19. The sample consisted of peripheral blood. This chain is built from TRBV6-2 or TRBV6-3 and TRBJ2-5; 7 junctional bases match TRBD1. The sequenced DNA: TGTGCCAGCAGTTCCAAATCGGACAGGTCAAGGGGGGAGACCCAGTACTTC. It translates to CASSSKSDRSRGETQYF.